A single sample is the source of the 24 T cell receptor beta chains below, sequenced in a study of T cell changes during pregnancy in multiple sclerosis. The data were produced by immunoSEQ multiplex PCR, yet TCRdb's version contains in-frame clones alone and is incomplete. The sample holds almost 20,000 clones, 75% to 90% seen once. Material: CD8+ T cells from peripheral blood mononuclear cells, obtained in the third trimester of pregnancy. Receptor source: a female donor in good health, enrolled as a control in a pregnancy study.

This clone is medium-sized within its sample. The chain couples TRBV5-6 to TRBJ1-1; 7 bases match TRBD1. The trim removed 7 bases at V and 4 bases at J, leaving 22 bases unmatched. Germline lookup yields CDR1 SGHDT and CDR2 YYEEEE. The CDR3 loop spans 18 amino acids. The chain's CDR3 is CASQLTTGFDVSGTEAFF. The CDR3 coding sequence is TGTGCCAGCCAACTCACGACAGGGTTTGATGTATCGGGCACTGAAGCTTTCTTT.

The J gene is TRBJ2-7, the V gene TRBV28; D unresolved. Trimming left V 2 bases short and J 2 bases short, with 10 bases between. Germline CDR1 reads MDHEN; CDR2 reads SYDVKM. This CDR3 has 14 residues. Here the CDR3 reads CASSLVANAYEQYF. CDR3 nucleotide sequence: TGTGCCAGCAGTTTAGTGGCCAACGCCTACGAGCAGTACTTC.

V and J are TRBV4-1 and TRBJ1-1, with a possible D match to TRBD1 (5 bases). Germline values: CDR1 MGHRA, CDR2 YSYEKL. The CDR3 contains 15 residues. Between the trimmed V and J ends, which lost 4 bases and 6 bases, there was a span of 18 bases. CDR3 sequence: CASSPGTGVGAEAFF. Written as DNA, the CDR3 is TGCGCCAGCAGCCCCGGGACGGGGGTAGGGGCTGAAGCTTTCTTT.

V is TRBV14 and J is TRBJ2-7; a possible D gene is TRBD2 (6 bases). V gave up 2 bases and J gave up 3 bases, with 11 bases separating them. CDR3 length equals 14 residues. CDR1 SGHDN and CDR2 FVKESK come from the germline V gene. The CDR3 DNA reads TGTGCCAGCAGCCAACGCGGGGCCCGCTACGAGCAGTACTTC. Its translation: CASSQRGARYEQYF.

The V and J genes are TRBV13 and TRBJ1-4; 9 nucleotides match TRBD1. Germline CDR1 and CDR2: PRHDT and FYEKMQ (reference sequence). V lost 0 bases, J lost 6 bases, and 5 bases stayed unmatched. The CDR3 runs 16 residues. Written as DNA, the CDR3 is TGTGCCAGCAGCTTAGGGACAGGGGGATGGGATGAAAAACTGTTTTTT. Translating it yields CASSLGTGGWDEKLFF.

The chain is built from TRBV4-3 and TRBJ1-2; a possible D gene is TRBD1 (5 bases). CDR1 LGHNA and CDR2 YSLEER come from the germline V gene. Trimming took off 0 bases at V and 4 bases at J, with 15 bases between the two ends. The length of the CDR3 is 16 residues. CDR3: CASSQDERDGSYGYTF. The DNA for the CDR3 is TGCGCCAGCAGCCAAGATGAGAGGGACGGGAGCTATGGCTACACCTTC.

J is TRBJ1-2 and V is TRBV4-3, with no clear D. The germline gives CDR1 LGHNA, CDR2 YSLEER. The CDR3 is 14 residues long. Trimming left V 5 bases short and J 3 bases short, with 13 bases between. In DNA, the CDR3 is TGCGCCAGCAGCTTCCATGACGGGGACTATGGCTACACCTTC. Amino acid sequence: CASSFHDGDYGYTF.

The rearrangement links TRBV7-9 to TRBJ1-2; no firm D call. Deletions cut 0 bases from V and 2 bases from J, with 13 bases between. The CDR3 length is 16 residues. Germline CDR1 and CDR2: SEHNR and FQNEAQ (reference sequence). This chain's CDR3 is CASSLARKELNYGYTF. CDR3 coding DNA: TGTGCCAGCAGCTTAGCCCGGAAGGAGCTAAACTATGGCTACACCTTC.

This chain joins TRBV4-2 and TRBJ1-1; D unclear. Germline assignment: CDR1 LGHNA and CDR2 YNFKEQ. CDR3 length equals 15 residues. Trimming left V 2 bases short and J 1 base short, with 11 bases between. The chain's CDR3 is CASSQLGEGNTEAFF. In DNA, the CDR3 is TGTGCCAGCAGCCAACTGGGTGAGGGGAACACTGAAGCTTTCTTT.

The chain carries TRBV6-7 and TRBJ1-4, with 9 bases lining up with TRBD1. TRBV6-7 is flagged as an ORF with uncertain function. The trim removed 5 bases at V and 7 bases at J, leaving 5 bases unmatched. The CDR3 has 14 amino acids. This CDR3 is CASSHRDRAEKLFF. CDR3 nucleotides: TGTGCCAGCAGTCACCGGGACAGGGCTGAAAAACTGTTTTTT.

The rearrangement links TRBV4-3 to TRBJ2-1; 7 positions match TRBD2. This CDR3 has 17 residues. V lost 0 bases and J lost 4; bases outside the gene matches: 9. Per germline, CDR1 LGHNA and CDR2 YSLEER. This CDR3 reads CASSQDLERGVYNEQFF. CDR3 nucleotide sequence: TGCGCCAGCAGCCAAGATCTTGAGCGGGGAGTGTACAATGAGCAGTTCTTC.

This clone was found once. This chain joins TRBV30 and TRBJ2-7, with 8 bases lining up with TRBD1. The CDR3 totals 13 residues. Germline V gene lookup returns CDR1 GTSNPN and CDR2 SVGIG (reference sequence). V lost 4 bases to trimming and J lost 2 bases; unmatched junction nucleotides: 4. CDR3 nucleotide sequence: TGTGCCTGGACGGACAGGGCTACCTACGAGCAGTACTTC. This sequence encodes CAWTDRATYEQYF. Full variable domain (outside the CDR3, taken from reference TRBV30 and TRBJ2-7): SQTIHQWPATLVQPVGSPLSLECTVEGTSNPNLYWYRQAAGRGLQLLFYSVGIGQISSEVPQNLSASRPQDRQFILSSKKLLLSDSGFYLCAWTDRATYEQYFGPGTRLTVT.

V usage is TRBV19 and J usage is TRBJ2-7; D might be TRBD1 (5 bases). This CDR3 has 14 residues. Per the germline V gene, CDR1 is LNHDA and CDR2 is SQIVND (reference sequence). Trimming took 1 base from V and 2 from J, leaving 9 bases between them. CDR3 coding DNA: TGTGCCAGTAGTATAGGGGCCAGGGCCTACGAGCAGTACTTC. Its translation is CASSIGARAYEQYF.

The V call is TRBV6-5, the J call TRBJ2-5; D not certain. There are 15 residues in the CDR3. V was pared by 7 bases and J by 0 bases, with 15 bases between. In germline, CDR1 is MNHEY, CDR2 SVGAGI. In nucleotides, the CDR3 is TGTGCCAGCACCTCACCAGGTGGGCACCAAGAGACCCAGTACTTC. It specifies CASTSPGGHQETQYF.

The V call is TRBV28, the J call TRBJ1-5, with a tentative D call TRBD1 (5 bases). Germline CDR1 reads MDHEN; CDR2 reads SYDVKM. This CDR3 has 15 amino acids. Trimming shortened V by 3 bases and J by 6 bases, and 15 bases separated the two germline ends. This CDR3 reads CASSFGGSGGQPQHF. CDR3 DNA sequence: TGTGCCAGCAGTTTCGGGGGAAGCGGAGGTCAGCCCCAGCATTTT.

The chain uses TRBV5-1 and TRBJ2-3, with D perhaps TRBD2 (5 bases). V lost 7 bases and J 5 bases, leaving 5 bases between the germline ends. The germline CDR1 and CDR2 sequences are SGHRS and YFSETQ. There are 10 residues in the CDR3. The CDR3 bases are TGCGCCAGCGGAGGAGATACGCAGTATTTT. It specifies CASGGDTQYF.

This chain connects TRBV5-3 to TRBJ1-2; D may be TRBD1 (5 bases). TRBV5-3 is sorted into the ORF group, with uncertain function. V shed 4 bases and J shed 4 bases, with 20 bases lying between them. The CDR3 is 16 amino acids. This CDR3 is CARSPNRIPEGYGYTF. DNA of the CDR3: TGTGCCAGAAGCCCGAACAGGATCCCGGAGGGCTATGGCTACACCTTC.

The rearrangement uses TRBV7-9 and TRBJ1-2, with 8 nucleotides matching TRBD1. This CDR3 region has 16 residues. The germline V gene encodes CDR1 SEHNR and CDR2 FQNEAQ (reference sequence). The junction had 8 bases not matched to a gene; V was cut back by 2 bases and J by 3 bases. This CDR3 is CASSLLPEDRDYGYTF. CDR3 DNA: TGTGCCAGCAGCTTACTCCCGGAGGACAGGGACTATGGCTACACCTTC.

The gene calls are TRBV4-1 and TRBJ1-3; D perhaps matches TRBD1 (6 bases). The V gene's germline CDR1 is MGHRA and CDR2 YSYEKL. This CDR3 comprises 16 residues. V lost 4 bases and J 2 bases, leaving 15 bases between the germline ends. The CDR3 is CASSRVTGQPGNTIYF. In nucleotides, the CDR3 is TGCGCCAGCAGCCGCGTGACAGGTCAACCTGGAAACACCATATATTTT.

The rearrangement uses TRBV19 and TRBJ1-1; 9 bases agree with TRBD1. This CDR3 region has 14 residues. After removal of 3 bases from V and 5 bases from J, the junction contained 4 bases not matched to a gene. CDR1 and CDR2 from the germline V gene are LNHDA and SQIVND (reference sequence). As DNA, the CDR3 is TGTGCCAGTAGTATGGGACAGGGACCGACTGAAGCTTTCTTT. Its translation: CASSMGQGPTEAFF.

The V gene is TRBV15, the J gene TRBJ2-3, with D possibly being TRBD1 (6 bases). The V and J ends lost 2 bases and 0 bases respectively, with 15 bases between them. CDR3 length: 17 amino acids. CDR1 and CDR2 from the germline V gene are LNHNV and YYDKDF (reference sequence). The CDR3 spells CATSRFPGDTSTDTQYF. Written as DNA, the CDR3 is TGTGCCACCAGCAGATTCCCAGGGGACACTAGCACAGATACGCAGTATTTT.

V and J are TRBV9 and TRBJ2-1; 14 bases are a match to TRBD2. The V gene's germline CDR1 is SGDLS and CDR2 YYNGEE. CDR3 size: 15 residues. The V gene end was trimmed by 4 bases and the J gene end by 15 bases; junction bases not matched to a gene: 12. The CDR3 is CASSIHSTSGRAPFF. The CDR3 DNA is TGTGCCAGCAGCATCCACTCGACTAGCGGGAGGGCCCCGTTCTTC. The variable domain in full, with the rest retrieved from reference TRBV9 and TRBJ2-1, is DSGVTQTPKHLITATGQRVTLRCSPRSGDLSVYWYQQSLDQGLQFLIQYYNGEERAKGNILERFSAQQFPDLHSELNLSSLELGDSALYFCASSIHSTSGRAPFFGPGTRLTVL.

J is TRBJ2-3 and V is TRBV7-2, with 8 bases matching TRBD2. The CDR3 has 15 amino acids. From germline, CDR1 is SGHTA and CDR2 FQGNSA. Trimming took 2 bases from V and 6 from J; bases not matched to a gene: 7. The chain's CDR3 is CASSLIGGGLDTQYF. The CDR3 nucleotides read TGTGCCAGCAGCTTAATTGGCGGGGGGCTGGATACGCAGTATTTT.

The chain joins TRBV9 to TRBJ2-5, with 10 positions matching TRBD2. This CDR3 spans 14 amino acids. The germline V gene has CDR1 SGDLS and CDR2 YYNGEE. J lost 4 bases, V lost 6 bases, and 6 bases had no gene match. The CDR3 DNA reads TGTGCCAGCACACCAGCGGGGGGGCTAGAGACCCAGTACTTC. Translated, it gives CASTPAGGLETQYF.